Listed below are T cell receptor beta chains from one sample, sequenced in a study of blood T cell repertoires in COVID-19. The method was immunoSEQ multiplex PCR; TCRdb's version includes in-frame clones alone and lacks a portion of them. The sample shows 60,000 to 75,000 clones, roughly 88% of them seen only once. Source material: peripheral blood. Receptor source: a young man with acute or convalescent COVID-19. Each CDR3 is given with its conserved first and last residue. D genes are given only for firm matches. The size of a clone is reported for some rows only, either as once, few or many, or as a class for expanded clones.

V gene: TRBV7-9; J gene: TRBJ2-1; D gene: -; clone size: -; CDR3 DNA: TGTGCCAGCAGGATAAGTGGAGGAGCGAGGAATGAGCAGTTCTTC; CDR3 protein: CASRISGGARNEQFF
V gene: TRBV12-3/TRBV12-4; J gene: TRBJ2-2; D gene: -; clone size: few; CDR3 DNA: TGTGCCAGCAGTTTTCAGGGTCCCGGGGAGCTGTTTTTT; CDR3 protein: CASSFQGPGELFF
V gene: TRBV29-1; J gene: TRBJ2-1; D gene: -; clone size: -; CDR3 DNA: TGCAGCGTTGAAGATTACAGGGACAATGAGCAGTTCTTC; CDR3 protein: CSVEDYRDNEQFF
V gene: TRBV24-1; J gene: TRBJ2-1; D gene: TRBD2; clone size: -; CDR3 DNA: TGTGCCACCAGTCCGCGTCCCGGGACTAGCGGGAGGGCGTCCCCTTACAATGAGCAGTTCTTC; CDR3 protein: CATSPRPGTSGRASPYNEQFF
V gene: TRBV24-1; J gene: TRBJ1-5; D gene: -; clone size: -; CDR3 DNA: TGTGCCACCAGTTGGAGGGGCACCGATCAGCCCCAGCATTTT; CDR3 protein: CATSWRGTDQPQHF
V gene: TRBV29-1; J gene: TRBJ2-6; D gene: -; clone size: -; CDR3 DNA: TGCAGCGTTGAAGATCAAAACTCTGGGGCCAACGTCCTGACTTTC; CDR3 protein: CSVEDQNSGANVLTF
V gene: TRBV9; J gene: TRBJ1-1; D gene: -; clone size: few; CDR3 DNA: TGTGCCAGCAGCGTGGTTCCACCTGGGCACAGTTGGAACACTGAAGCTTTCTTT; CDR3 protein: CASSVVPPGHSWNTEAFF
V gene: TRBV3-1/TRBV3-2; J gene: TRBJ1-2; D gene: TRBD1; clone size: -; CDR3 DNA: TGTGCCAGCAAATCGGACAGGTGGAAACATGGCTACACCTTC; CDR3 protein: CASKSDRWKHGYTF
V gene: TRBV13; J gene: TRBJ1-6; D gene: TRBD1; clone size: -; CDR3 DNA: TGTGCCAGCAGCTTCGACAGGGGAACGAATTCACCCCTCCACTTT; CDR3 protein: CASSFDRGTNSPLHF
V gene: TRBV24-1; J gene: TRBJ2-1; D gene: -; clone size: -; CDR3 DNA: TGTGCCACCAGTGGTCCCGGCTCCTACAATGAGCAGTTCTTC; CDR3 protein: CATSGPGSYNEQFF
V gene: TRBV3-1/TRBV3-2; J gene: TRBJ1-2; D gene: -; clone size: -; CDR3 DNA: TGTGCCAGCAGCCAAGAAGCGGCAGATGACTATGGCTACACCTTC; CDR3 protein: CASSQEAADDYGYTF
V gene: TRBV4-1; J gene: TRBJ1-3; D gene: -; clone size: -; CDR3 DNA: TGCGCCAGCAGCCAAGATATGTCGGGGGCTGGAAACACCATATATTTT; CDR3 protein: CASSQDMSGAGNTIYF
V gene: TRBV18; J gene: TRBJ2-7; D gene: TRBD1; clone size: -; CDR3 DNA: TGTGCCAGCTCACCAGGGACAGACTCCTACGAGCAGTACTTC; CDR3 protein: CASSPGTDSYEQYF
V gene: TRBV6-5; J gene: TRBJ1-5; D gene: TRBD1; clone size: -; CDR3 DNA: TGTGCCACCACAGAAGTCGGACAGGCCTATCAGCCCCAGCATTTT; CDR3 protein: CATTEVGQAYQPQHF
V gene: TRBV7-2; J gene: TRBJ1-3; D gene: -; clone size: -; CDR3 DNA: TGTGCCAGCAGCCCTGCAGGGACTGACGGAAACACCATATATTTT; CDR3 protein: CASSPAGTDGNTIYF
V gene: TRBV25-1; J gene: TRBJ1-1; D gene: TRBD1; clone size: once; CDR3 DNA: TGTGCCAGCAGTGAATTACAAGGACAGGGGAGTACTGAAGCTTTCTTT; CDR3 protein: CASSELQGQGSTEAFF
V gene: TRBV7-2; J gene: TRBJ1-3; D gene: TRBD1; clone size: -; CDR3 DNA: TGTGCCAGCAGCTTATTCGCAGGGGGCTTCTCTGGAAACACCATATATTTT; CDR3 protein: CASSLFAGGFSGNTIYF
V gene: TRBV30; J gene: TRBJ1-1; D gene: TRBD1; clone size: -; CDR3 DNA: TGTGCCTGGAGCTCCGTTCTCCCGGGACAGGGAAACACTGAAGCTTTCTTT; CDR3 protein: CAWSSVLPGQGNTEAFF